This is a list of T cell receptor beta chains from one sample in a study of cytomegalovirus exposure and HLA in healthy donors. This table comes from immunoSEQ multiplex PCR, and its TCRdb copy is limited to in-frame clones, with some not included. The table records some 200,000 clones, 70% of them present only once. The specimen sequenced was PBMCs. These receptors all come from a man aged 40-50 years in good health and CMV-seropositive. CDR3s include the opening cysteine and the closing phenylalanine or tryptophan. A D gene is named only where the DNA matches it firmly. The size entry is marked missing in some rows and otherwise reads once, few, many or a size class.

-,TRBV7-2,TRBJ1-2,-,CASSLRTVSYGYTF,TGTGCCAGCAGCCTTCGGACTGTTTCTTATGGCTACACCTTC
-,TRBV6-5,TRBJ1-1,-,CASSLGGGTEAFF,TGTGCCAGCAGTTTGGGTGGGGGGACTGAAGCTTTCTTT
-,TRBV10-3,TRBJ1-1,TRBD1,CAISYRDSENTEAFF,TGTGCCATCAGTTACCGGGACAGTGAAAACACTGAAGCTTTCTTT
-,TRBV5-1,TRBJ1-3,-,CASSQGSTGGNTIYF,TGCGCCAGCAGCCAAGGGTCCACAGGAGGAAACACCATATATTTT
-,TRBV19,TRBJ1-1,-,CASSIGQRTEWNTEAFF,TGTGCCAGTAGTATAGGGCAGCGTACGGAATGGAACACTGAAGCTTTCTTT
-,TRBV9,TRBJ1-5,TRBD1,CASSGGQGNQPQHF,TGTGCCAGCAGCGGGGGACAGGGGAATCAGCCCCAGCATTTT
-,TRBV11-2,TRBJ2-5,TRBD2,CASTGRGVAGGGETQYF,TGTGCCAGCACCGGAAGGGGAGTAGCGGGGGGCGGAGAGACCCAGTACTTC
-,TRBV9,TRBJ1-6,TRBD1,CASSFTTGGVSPLHF,TGTGCCAGCAGCTTCACGACAGGGGGGGTTTCACCCCTCCACTTT
few,TRBV5-6,TRBJ1-6,-,CASSSRVYNSPLHF,TGTGCCAGCAGCTCCCGGGTGTATAATTCACCCCTCCACTTT
-,TRBV19,TRBJ2-2,TRBD1,CAIADRGGTGELFF,TGTGCCATCGCAGACAGGGGAGGCACCGGGGAGCTGTTTTTT
-,TRBV7-9,TRBJ1-6,TRBD1,CSSSPPGQGKSSPLHF,TGTTCCAGCAGTCCTCCGGGACAGGGGAAGAGTTCACCCCTCCACTTT
-,TRBV5-6,TRBJ1-5,TRBD1,CASSAGTGGIYSNQPQHF,TGTGCCAGCAGCGCCGGGACAGGGGGCATATACAGCAATCAGCCCCAGCATTTT
-,TRBV7-8,TRBJ2-3,-,CASRPVLTGPAEDTQYF,TGTGCCAGCAGACCTGTGCTGACAGGCCCCGCCGAAGATACGCAGTATTTT
-,TRBV2,TRBJ2-3,-,CASSEVRAQDTQYF,TGTGCCAGCAGTGAGGTCAGGGCACAAGATACGCAGTATTTT
-,TRBV6-6,TRBJ1-6,-,CASSPTTSIHSPLHF,TGTGCCAGCAGTCCAACGACATCCATTCATTCACCCCTCCACTTT
once,TRBV5-1,TRBJ2-6,TRBD1,CASSSAGGITSGANVLTF,TGCGCCAGCAGCTCCGCAGGGGGTATCACCTCTGGGGCCAACGTCCTGACTTTC
few,TRBV28,TRBJ2-2,TRBD1,CASSSQGAGAGELFF,TGTGCCAGCAGTTCACAGGGGGCGGGGGCCGGGGAGCTGTTTTTT
-,TRBV2,TRBJ1-2,-,CASSDPGGTTVWGYTF,TGTGCCAGCAGTGACCCGGGGGGGACGACGGTGTGGGGCTACACCTTC
-,TRBV10-3,TRBJ2-2,TRBD1,CATTGTGGLTGELFF,TGTGCCACGACGGGGACAGGGGGCCTCACCGGGGAGCTGTTTTTT
-,TRBV27,TRBJ2-2,TRBD1,CASMTGRLTGELFF,TGTGCCAGCATGACAGGGAGATTGACCGGGGAGCTGTTTTTT
few,TRBV6-5,TRBJ2-1,TRBD2,CASSYSGGAMNEQFF,TGTGCCAGCAGCTATAGCGGGGGGGCCATGAATGAGCAGTTCTTC
-,TRBV18,TRBJ1-3,-,CASSPRTSGSSGNTIYF,TGTGCCAGCTCACCAAGAACCTCGGGGTCCTCTGGAAACACCATATATTTT
-,TRBV7-2,TRBJ2-5,-,CASSLVASRGETQYF,TGTGCCAGCAGCTTAGTGGCATCACGGGGAGAGACCCAGTACTTC
-,TRBV10-3,TRBJ2-7,TRBD1,CAISTGGKTYEQYF,TGTGCCATCAGTACAGGGGGGAAGACCTACGAGCAGTACTTC
-,TRBV6-5,TRBJ1-5,-,CASSPAGAGNQPQHF,TGTGCCAGCAGTCCCGCTGGGGCAGGCAATCAGCCCCAGCATTTT
-,TRBV29-1,TRBJ1-2,-,CSVGGGAGGYTF,TGCAGCGTTGGGGGGGGCGCAGGTGGCTACACCTTC
few,TRBV4-3,TRBJ1-3,-,CASSQTPSGGNTIYF,TGCGCCAGCAGCCAAACCCCATCGGGTGGAAACACCATATATTTT
-,TRBV7-8,TRBJ2-1,TRBD1,CAAGGLSSSYNEQFF,TGTGCCGCAGGGGGTCTCTCCTCCTCCTACAATGAGCAGTTCTTC
-,TRBV7-2,TRBJ2-5,TRBD1,CASSLGQGGFETQYF,TGTGCCAGCAGCTTGGGACAGGGAGGTTTCGAGACCCAGTACTTC
-,TRBV6-1,TRBJ2-3,TRBD2,CASSEAGGGSPSTDTQYF,TGTGCCAGCAGTGAAGCGGGCGGGGGGAGTCCTAGCACAGATACGCAGTATTTT
-,TRBV10-2,TRBJ1-3,-,CASSESAATGGNTIYF,TGCGCCAGCAGTGAGTCCGCGGCGACAGGAGGAAACACCATATATTTT
-,TRBV6-1,TRBJ2-1,-,CASSESARGVNEQFF,TGTGCCAGCAGTGAATCGGCCAGGGGGGTCAATGAGCAGTTCTTC
-,TRBV2,TRBJ2-1,-,CASRSSYNEQFF,TGTGCCAGCAGGAGTTCCTACAATGAGCAGTTCTTC
-,TRBV19,TRBJ2-7,-,CASSRRGDNEQYF,TGTGCCAGTAGTCGGAGAGGAGATAACGAGCAGTACTTC
once,TRBV5-1,TRBJ1-2,TRBD1,CASRPDRGGFYGYTF,TGCGCCAGCAGACCGGACAGGGGGGGATTCTATGGCTACACCTTC
-,TRBV5-1,TRBJ2-3,TRBD2,CASSVTSGEDTQYF,TGCGCCAGCAGCGTGACTAGCGGGGAAGATACGCAGTATTTT
few,TRBV6-5,TRBJ2-7,-,CASSYSPGLIHEQYF,TGTGCCAGCAGTTACTCACCGGGTCTTATACACGAGCAGTACTTC
-,TRBV29-1,TRBJ2-3,-,CSARSGTTNTDTQYF,TGCAGCGCCCGATCGGGGACAACCAATACAGATACGCAGTATTTT
-,TRBV29-1,TRBJ1-1,-,CSVREAGTEAFF,TGCAGTGTCAGGGAAGCCGGCACTGAAGCTTTCTTT
few,TRBV19,TRBJ2-7,TRBD2,CASTLRGNSYEQYF,TGTGCCAGTACCCTGCGGGGGAATTCCTACGAGCAGTACTTC
few,TRBV6-1,TRBJ1-4,-,CAVRQVPNEKLFF,TGTGCTGTCCGACAGGTTCCTAATGAAAAACTGTTTTTT
few,TRBV7-8,TRBJ2-7,TRBD2,CASSWGAGASSYEQYF,TGTGCCAGCAGCTGGGGAGCGGGGGCAAGCTCCTACGAGCAGTACTTC
-,TRBV19,TRBJ2-7,TRBD1,CASSSKYRDRLSYEQYF,TGTGCCAGTAGTAGTAAATACCGGGACAGGCTGTCCTACGAGCAGTACTTC
once,TRBV7-2,TRBJ1-6,-,CASSLGGRVDSPLHF,TGTGCCAGCAGCTTAGGAGGCAGAGTTGATTCACCCCTCCACTTT
-,TRBV7-9,TRBJ1-1,-,CASSLYEEAFF,TGTGCCAGCAGCTTATATGAGGAAGCTTTCTTT